The TCR beta chain described here comes from a study of response to subunit inactivated influenza vaccine. Study-level findings and limits: Few new T cells, the authors suggested, are recruited by each seasonal influenza vaccination.

On this clonotype: Its antigen is currently unknown.

The CDR3 has 14 residues. Trimming took off 5 bases at V and 8 bases at J, with 18 bases between the two ends. CDR1 DFQATT and CDR2 SNEGSKA come from the germline V gene (reference sequence). TCRdb reprocessed the RT-PCR reads with MiXCR, giving one entry per CDR3 protein. The sample lists roughly 500,000 distinct CDR3 sequences, 25% occurring once. This chain links TRBV20-1 with TRBJ1-4; maybe TRBD1 (5 bases). The sequences come from CD4+ T cells sorted from PBMCs, collected 4 to 6 days after vaccination. The receptor comes from a middle-aged man who received an inactivated influenza vaccine. The CDR3 region is CSAAVGASKEKLFF. Written as DNA, the CDR3 is TGCAGTGCTGCCGTCGGGGCGTCGAAGGAAAAACTGTTTTTT.